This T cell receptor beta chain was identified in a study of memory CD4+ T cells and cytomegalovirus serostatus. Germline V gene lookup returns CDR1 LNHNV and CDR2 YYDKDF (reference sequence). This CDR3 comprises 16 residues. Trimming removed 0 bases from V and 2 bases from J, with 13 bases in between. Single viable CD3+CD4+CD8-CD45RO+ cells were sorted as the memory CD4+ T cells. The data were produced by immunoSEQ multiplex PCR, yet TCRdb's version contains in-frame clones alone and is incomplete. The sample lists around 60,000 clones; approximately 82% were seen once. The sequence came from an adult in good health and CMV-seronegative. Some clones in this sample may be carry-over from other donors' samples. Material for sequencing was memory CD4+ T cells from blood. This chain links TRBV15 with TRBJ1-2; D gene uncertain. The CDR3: CATSRDGQTFNYGYTF. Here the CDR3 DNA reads TGTGCCACCAGCAGAGACGGGCAGACGTTCAACTATGGCTACACCTTC.